Presented here are 15 T cell receptor beta chains from one specimen sequenced in a study of circulating CD8 cells and anti-PD-1 response in melanoma. The QIAseq Immune Repertoire TCR panel built the libraries from around 15 ng of total RNA. TCRdb called the reads again in MiXCR, with one record for every CDR3 protein. The sample holds more than 400 distinct CDR3 sequences, about 10% seen once. From live CD3+CD8+TCRalphabeta+ cells, four PD-1 and/or TIGIT subsets were sorted. Material: CD8+ T cells from PBMCs, obtained at baseline or after one month of anti-PD-1 therapy (not recorded which). These receptors all come from a human donor with melanoma.

Sample share makes this clonotype large. CDR3 in DNA: TGTGCCAGCAGTTTGGTGGGGGGCGGACTAGCGGGGAGGTATGAGCAGTTCTTC. It is translated as CASSLVGGGLAGRYEQFF. The V call is TRBV28, the J call TRBJ2-1, with 12 bases identical to TRBD2. V lost 3 bases, J lost 8 bases, and 14 bases stayed unmatched. Germline V gene sequence: CDR1 MDHEN, CDR2 SYDVKM. The CDR3 extends over 18 amino acids.

This clonotype is termed medium-sized. V and J are TRBV6-5 and TRBJ2-1; 7 nucleotides match TRBD2. Germline V gene lookup returns CDR1 MNHEY and CDR2 SVGAGI. Unmatched junction bases numbered 9, after V lost 3 bases and J lost 10 bases. The CDR3 has 14 amino acids. CDR3 bases: TGTGCCAGCAGTTATTCGGGGGGTGGCGGCGAGCAGTTCTTC. Translating gives CASSYSGGGGEQFF.

By share, this clonotype counts as medium-sized. The chain links TRBV20-1 to TRBJ1-3; a possible D gene is TRBD1 (6 bases). Germline lookup yields CDR1 DFQATT and CDR2 SNEGSKA (reference sequence). V lost 0 bases and J lost 0, with 9 bases in between. This CDR3 is built from 15 residues. CDR3 nucleotide sequence: TGCAGTGCTAGAGACAGGGGACGCTCTGGAAACACCATATATTTT. It encodes CSARDRGRSGNTIYF.

This clonotype qualifies as medium-sized. The chain links TRBV7-2 to TRBJ2-3, with D unclear. Germline CDR1 SGHTA, CDR2 FQGNSA. Deletions cut 0 bases from V and 2 bases from J, with 6 bases between. The CDR3 totals 14 residues. DNA of the CDR3: TGTGCCAGCAGCTTAGCGAGAACCACAGATACGCAGTATTTT. It codes for CASSLARTTDTQYF.

This clonotype is large (0.1 to 1%) in the sample. Relative to the germline gene, one junction end is altered; a read error may explain this. The chain is built from TRBV25-1 and TRBJ2-7, with a possible D match to TRBD1 (5 bases). This CDR3 contains 12 residues. Germline loops: CDR1 MGHDK, CDR2 SYGVNS. The CDR3 DNA reads TGCGCCAGCAGGGAAGAGGCCTACGAGCAGTACTTC. Translation: CASREEAYEQYF.

Relative to its sample, this clonotype is large (0.1 to 1%). The chain is built from TRBV28 and TRBJ2-7; D gene unclear. The germline V gene has CDR1 MDHEN and CDR2 SYDVKM. V lost 7 bases to trimming and J lost 3 bases, with 22 bases between them. The CDR3 consists of 16 residues. The CDR3: CASTPLHGRWGYEQYF. The CDR3 DNA reads TGTGCCAGCACCCCCTTGCACGGCCGCTGGGGCTACGAGCAGTACTTC.

About this clonotype itself: An end of the junction does not agree with germline; a read error may underlie this. The V gene is TRBV7-3, the J gene TRBJ2-2, with 13 nucleotides matching TRBD2. Germline-derived CDR1 and CDR2 are SGHTA and FQGTGA. The CDR3 runs 15 residues. CDR3 amino acids: CASSRLAGGIGELFF. CDR3 nucleotides: TGTGCCAGCAGTAGACTAGCGGGAGGTATCGGGGAACTGTTTTTT. Drawing the rest from reference TRBV7-3 and TRBJ2-2, the complete variable domain is GAGVSQTPSNKVTEKGKYVELRCDPISGHTALYWYRQSLGQGPEFLIYFQGTGAADDSGLPNDRFFAVRPEGSVSTLKIQRTERGDSAVYLCASSRLAGGIGELFFGEGSRLTVL.

This clonotype is termed large. The rearrangement joins TRBV6-6 to TRBJ2-7; the D gene could be TRBD1 or TRBD2 (6 bases each). CDR3 length equals 13 residues. The V and J ends lost 2 bases and 3 bases respectively, with 8 bases between them. From germline, CDR1 is MNHNY and CDR2 SVGAGI (reference sequence). The CDR3 loop is CASSYEGGYEQYF. The CDR3 DNA reads as TGTGCCAGCAGTTACGAGGGGGGCTACGAGCAGTACTTC.

This clonotype rates as medium-sized. The rearrangement joins TRBV9 to TRBJ2-1; the D is unclear. Trimming took off 4 bases at V and 7 bases at J, with 12 bases between the two ends. The CDR3 has 13 amino acids. Germline-derived CDR1 and CDR2 are SGDLS and YYNGEE. In nucleotides, the CDR3 is TGTGCCAGCAGCCCCGACGTAAAAAATGAGCAGTTCTTC. Translating it yields CASSPDVKNEQFF.

This clonotype is judged hyperexpanded. The chain has TRBV7-3 and TRBJ2-3, with 8 bases that match TRBD2. The germline CDR1 and CDR2 sequences are SGHTA and FQGTGA. This CDR3 comprises 15 residues. V lost 5 bases, J lost 4 bases, and 8 bases stayed unmatched. The CDR3 DNA reads as TGTGCCAGCAGCCGACTAGCGCTTTCAGCAGATACGCAGTATTTT. Protein: CASSRLALSADTQYF.

This clonotype qualifies as large. The rearrangement links TRBV27 to TRBJ2-7, with 8 bases identical to TRBD1. Per germline, CDR1 MNHEY and CDR2 SMNVEV (reference sequence). The V and J ends lost 2 bases and 0 bases, in that order; junction bases with no gene match: 6. This CDR3 comprises 16 residues. The CDR3 nucleotides are TGTGCCAGCAGTTTAGATGGACAGGGCGCCTCCTACGAGCAGTACTTC. It specifies CASSLDGQGASYEQYF.

This clonotype is large. This chain uses TRBV7-6 with TRBJ2-1, with 12 bases identical to TRBD2. The germline gives CDR1 SGHVS, CDR2 FNYEAQ. The trim removed 1 base at V and 7 bases at J, leaving 11 bases unmatched. This CDR3 has 18 residues. The CDR3 sequence is CASSLVGLAGGTLNEQFF. The CDR3 nucleotides read TGTGCCAGCAGCTTAGTCGGCCTAGCGGGAGGGACCCTGAATGAGCAGTTCTTC. Drawing the rest from reference TRBV7-6 and TRBJ2-1, the complete variable domain is GAGVSQSPRYKVTKRGQDVALRCDPISGHVSLYWYRQALGQGPEFLTYFNYEAQQDKSGLPNDRFSAERPEGSISTLTIQRTEQRDSAMYRCASSLVGLAGGTLNEQFFGPGTRLTVL.

This clonotype is deemed medium-sized. J is TRBJ2-7 and V is TRBV28; 8 bases are a match to TRBD1. V gave up 5 bases and J gave up 5 bases; unmatched junction bases: 5. The germline CDR1 and CDR2 sequences are MDHEN and SYDVKM. The CDR3 covers 13 residues. CDR3 sequence (DNA): TGTGCCAGCAGTCCAGGGGGCTTGAACGAGCAGTACTTC. It encodes CASSPGGLNEQYF.

Relative to its sample, this clonotype is large. The chain combines TRBV27 with TRBJ2-5, with 12 nucleotides matching TRBD2. Germline V CDR1 and CDR2: MNHEY, SMNVEV (reference sequence). Germline trimming cut 5 bases from V and 2 bases from J; bases unmatched to any gene: 6. The CDR3 extends over 16 amino acids. CDR3 in amino acids: CASSEGLAGLQETQYF. In nucleotides, the CDR3 is TGTGCCAGCAGTGAGGGACTAGCGGGCTTACAAGAGACCCAGTACTTC.

In this sample, this clonotype is large. The chain carries TRBV7-3 and TRBJ2-2; unclear D gene. CDR3 length: 14 amino acids. The V and J ends lost 6 bases and 3 bases respectively, with 11 bases between them. The germline V gene encodes CDR1 SGHTA and CDR2 FQGTGA. The CDR3 spells CASSVGQHTGELFF. CDR3 coding DNA: TGTGCCAGCAGTGTTGGTCAGCACACCGGGGAGCTGTTTTTT.